This is a list of T cell receptor beta chains from one sample in a study of molecular identifiers for immune sequencing clone quantification. TCRdb used MiXCR to reprocess the PCR reads, holding one entry per CDR3 protein. The table lists hundreds of thousands of distinct CDR3 sequences, about 25% of them singletons. Sequencing used naive CD8+ T cells from blood, with Jurkat cell RNA spiked in. These receptors all stem from a human donor in good health. Some libraries in this study had Jurkat cell RNA spiked in. Each CDR3 is given with its conserved first and last residue. D genes are given only for firm matches. Size is stated for part of the rows, as once, few or many counts, or as a class when the clone is expanded.

TRBJ2-3 | . | TRBV12-3/TRBV12-4 | many | CASSPQAGQSPDTQYF | TGTGCCAGCAGCCCCCAAGCTGGTCAGTCCCCAGATACGCAGTATTTT
TRBJ2-5 | . | TRBV12-3/TRBV12-4 | . | CASSLAGIGETQYF | TGTGCCAGCAGTTTAGCAGGGATTGGAGAGACCCAGTACTTC
TRBJ1-5 | . | TRBV6-5 | few | CASSPWRVDQPQHF | TGTGCCAGCAGTCCATGGAGGGTGGATCAGCCCCAGCATTTT
TRBJ2-7 | . | TRBV6-2/TRBV6-3 | few | CASSYSRDVSSYEQYF | TGTGCCAGCAGTTACTCCCGGGACGTTAGCTCCTACGAGCAGTACTTC
TRBJ2-2 | TRBD2 | TRBV12-3/TRBV12-4 | once | CASRKGLAGPGELFF | TGTGCCAGCAGAAAGGGACTAGCCGGCCCCGGGGAGCTGTTTTTT
TRBJ2-5 | TRBD2 | TRBV6-5 | few | CASSQRTSGSWETQYF | TGTGCCAGCAGTCAAAGGACTAGCGGGAGTTGGGAGACCCAGTACTTC
TRBJ1-6 | . | TRBV5-4 | many | CASSFGDSPLHF | TGTGCCAGCAGCTTTGGAGATTCACCCCTCCACTTT
TRBJ2-7 | TRBD1 | TRBV10-3 | few | CAISEAPGQGVSSYEQYF | TGTGCCATCAGTGAGGCCCCGGGACAGGGCGTTAGCTCCTACGAGCAGTACTTC
TRBJ2-7 | . | TRBV18 | few | CASSPPGYPYEQYF | TGTGCCAGCTCACCACCTGGGTACCCCTACGAGCAGTACTTC
TRBJ2-1 | . | TRBV4-1 | many | CASSQVYRDDNEQFF | TGCGCCAGCAGCCAGGTATACAGGGACGACAATGAGCAGTTCTTC
TRBJ2-1 | . | TRBV7-8 | few | CASSYSQGGINEQFF | TGTGCCAGCAGCTATTCACAGGGAGGGATTAATGAGCAGTTCTTC
TRBJ2-7 | . | TRBV11-1 | . | CASSLLGGFDEQYF | TGTGCCAGCAGCCTTTTGGGGGGATTCGACGAGCAGTACTTC
TRBJ2-1 | TRBD2 | TRBV28 | . | CASSLFGRDPYQKQFF | TGTGCCAGCAGTTTATTTGGGAGGGACCCCTACCAAAAGCAGTTCTTC
TRBJ2-7 | TRBD1 | TRBV27 | few | CASSPSRDSREQYF | TGTGCCAGCAGTCCCTCCAGGGACAGTCGCGAGCAGTACTTC
TRBJ2-7 | . | TRBV20-1 | . | CSAMSGAGLPSYEQYF | TGCAGTGCTATGTCCGGGGCAGGGCTTCCCTCCTACGAGCAGTACTTC